These T cell receptor beta chains were read from a single sample in a study of T cells after yellow fever vaccination. TCRdb ran MiXCR on the 5' RACE reads and lists one entry per CDR3 protein. The sample holds roughly 330,000 distinct CDR3 sequences, 3% to 4.5% seen once. The sample in question was PBMCs, obtained 5 days after the yellow fever booster vaccination. All receptors come from a man younger than 35 who received the YFV17D yellow fever vaccine. Each CDR3 is given with its conserved first and last residue. Each record gives: D gene, V gene, J gene, clone size, CDR3 DNA, CDR3 protein. The D gene is left open where the match is weak. Clone size is stated in some rows and not others, as once, few, many or a class when expanded.

d_gene: TRBD2
v_gene: TRBV6-6
j_gene: TRBJ2-1
abundance: many
CDR3nt: TGTGCCACCCGAGCGGGGGGGCTGAACAATGAGCAGTTCTTC
CDR3aa: CATRAGGLNNEQFF

d_gene: .
v_gene: TRBV7-9
j_gene: TRBJ1-2
abundance: .
CDR3nt: TGTGCCAGCAGCCAAGAGGGAGCTAACTATGGCTACACCTTC
CDR3aa: CASSQEGANYGYTF

d_gene: .
v_gene: TRBV7-9
j_gene: TRBJ2-1
abundance: .
CDR3nt: TGTGCCAGCAGCTTAGGCGGGACTGAGCAGTTCTTC
CDR3aa: CASSLGGTEQFF

d_gene: .
v_gene: TRBV29-1
j_gene: TRBJ1-1
abundance: .
CDR3nt: TGCAGCGTGACCTTACACGAGAACACTGAAGCTTTCTTT
CDR3aa: CSVTLHENTEAFF

d_gene: TRBD1
v_gene: TRBV19
j_gene: TRBJ1-2
abundance: .
CDR3nt: TGTGCCAGTACTCTCTCGGCAGGGGGGCATGCCGGCTACACCTTC
CDR3aa: CASTLSAGGHAGYTF

d_gene: .
v_gene: TRBV9
j_gene: TRBJ2-1
abundance: many
CDR3nt: TGTGCCAGCAGCGTAGGGGGCAGAATTTACAATGAGCAGTTCTTC
CDR3aa: CASSVGGRIYNEQFF

d_gene: .
v_gene: TRBV5-1
j_gene: TRBJ2-5
abundance: many
CDR3nt: TGCGCCAGCAGCTTGACCCACCAAGAGACCCAGTACTTC
CDR3aa: CASSLTHQETQYF

d_gene: .
v_gene: TRBV4-3
j_gene: TRBJ1-5
abundance: .
CDR3nt: TGCGCCAGCAGCCCCTCGGGGGCTAGCAATCAGCCCCAGCATTTT
CDR3aa: CASSPSGASNQPQHF

d_gene: .
v_gene: TRBV7-9
j_gene: TRBJ2-7
abundance: .
CDR3nt: TGTGCCAGCAGCCCCCGGGGTCCTACCTACGAGCAGTACTTC
CDR3aa: CASSPRGPTYEQYF

d_gene: .
v_gene: TRBV2
j_gene: TRBJ1-1
abundance: few
CDR3nt: TGTGCCAGAACTTCTACCCTCCGGGCCACGAACACTGAAGCTTTCTTT
CDR3aa: CARTSTLRATNTEAFF

d_gene: .
v_gene: TRBV5-1
j_gene: TRBJ2-5
abundance: many
CDR3nt: TGCGCCAGCAGCTTGGTGGCCGGTATGGAGACCCAGTACTTC
CDR3aa: CASSLVAGMETQYF

d_gene: TRBD2
v_gene: TRBV30
j_gene: TRBJ2-3
abundance: .
CDR3nt: TGTGCCTGGAGTAGGAGCGGGGCGCACAGAGGGGATACGCAGTATTTT
CDR3aa: CAWSRSGAHRGDTQYF

d_gene: .
v_gene: TRBV15
j_gene: TRBJ2-5
abundance: few
CDR3nt: TGTGCCACCAGCAGAGTGGCGTTCCAAGAGACCCAGTACTTC
CDR3aa: CATSRVAFQETQYF

d_gene: TRBD2
v_gene: TRBV12-3/TRBV12-4
j_gene: TRBJ2-2
abundance: many
CDR3nt: TGTGCCAGCACCCGACTAGCGGGGGGAAGCACCGGGGAGCTGTTTTTT
CDR3aa: CASTRLAGGSTGELFF

d_gene: TRBD2
v_gene: TRBV29-1
j_gene: TRBJ2-3
abundance: few
CDR3nt: TGCAGCGTTGAGCACGGACTAGCGGGGGTCTTAGATACGCAGTATTTT
CDR3aa: CSVEHGLAGVLDTQYF

d_gene: .
v_gene: TRBV6-5
j_gene: TRBJ1-1
abundance: .
CDR3nt: TGTGCCAGCAGTTCGGGGGGCATCGGGAACACTGAAGCTTTCTTT
CDR3aa: CASSSGGIGNTEAFF

d_gene: .
v_gene: TRBV5-4
j_gene: TRBJ1-2
abundance: few
CDR3nt: TGTGCCAGCAGCCCCCCCAGTCAAGCGAGCTACACCTTC
CDR3aa: CASSPPSQASYTF

d_gene: TRBD2
v_gene: TRBV12-3/TRBV12-4
j_gene: TRBJ2-3
abundance: many
CDR3nt: TGTGCCAGCAGCAAACTAGCGGGGGGGAGCACAGATACGCAGTATTTT
CDR3aa: CASSKLAGGSTDTQYF

d_gene: .
v_gene: TRBV20-1
j_gene: TRBJ1-4
abundance: few
CDR3nt: TGCAGTGCTAGGAGGGCAGGAGGGGCTTCTAATGAAAAACTGTTTTTT
CDR3aa: CSARRAGGASNEKLFF

d_gene: TRBD1
v_gene: TRBV4-2
j_gene: TRBJ1-4
abundance: .
CDR3nt: TGTGCCAGCACTGACAGGGAGGGCGAAAAACTGTTTTTT
CDR3aa: CASTDREGEKLFF

d_gene: .
v_gene: TRBV3-1
j_gene: TRBJ1-2
abundance: .
CDR3nt: TGTGCCAGCAGCCAAGGGCCTTCCCACACCTTC
CDR3aa: CASSQGPSHTF

d_gene: .
v_gene: TRBV7-2
j_gene: TRBJ2-5
abundance: .
CDR3nt: TGTGCCAGCGCGCCTGGGTATGGGCTAGAGACCCAGTACTTC
CDR3aa: CASAPGYGLETQYF

d_gene: TRBD1
v_gene: TRBV4-1
j_gene: TRBJ1-4
abundance: .
CDR3nt: TGCGCCAGCAGCCAACGACAGGGCAATGAAAAACTGTTTTTT
CDR3aa: CASSQRQGNEKLFF

d_gene: TRBD1
v_gene: TRBV14
j_gene: TRBJ2-3
abundance: many
CDR3nt: TGTGCCAGCAGCCGACTCACACAGGGGGCCTTTTCGCAGTATTTT
CDR3aa: CASSRLTQGAFSQYF

d_gene: TRBD1
v_gene: TRBV5-4
j_gene: TRBJ2-7
abundance: few
CDR3nt: TGTGCCAGCAGCTGGGACAGGGGGACTTCCTACGAGCAGTACTTC
CDR3aa: CASSWDRGTSYEQYF

d_gene: .
v_gene: TRBV14
j_gene: TRBJ2-7
abundance: many
CDR3nt: TGTGCCAGCAGCCAAGAACGGGTTGGTCGGTTCTCCTACGAGCAGTACTTC
CDR3aa: CASSQERVGRFSYEQYF

d_gene: .
v_gene: TRBV7-9
j_gene: TRBJ2-5
abundance: few
CDR3nt: TGTGCCAGCAGCTTAGGTCAGGGAGACCAGACCCAGTACTTC
CDR3aa: CASSLGQGDQTQYF

d_gene: TRBD2
v_gene: TRBV9
j_gene: TRBJ2-4
abundance: few
CDR3nt: TGTGCCAGCAGCGTAGTGTCTAGCGGGGGGGTGGACACAGCCAAAAACATTCAGTACTTC
CDR3aa: CASSVVSSGGVDTAKNIQYF

d_gene: TRBD1
v_gene: TRBV11-1
j_gene: TRBJ1-2
abundance: many
CDR3nt: TGTGCCAGCAGCCGAACAGGGGACTATGGCTACACCTTC
CDR3aa: CASSRTGDYGYTF

d_gene: .
v_gene: TRBV7-3
j_gene: TRBJ1-1
abundance: .
CDR3nt: TGTGCCAGCAGCTCAGTGGGAGAAATGAACACTGAAGCTTTCTTT
CDR3aa: CASSSVGEMNTEAFF

d_gene: .
v_gene: TRBV5-1
j_gene: TRBJ1-6
abundance: .
CDR3nt: TGCGCCAGCAGCTTGGGACCCGCAGGAATAAATTCACCCCTCCACTTT
CDR3aa: CASSLGPAGINSPLHF

d_gene: .
v_gene: TRBV20-1
j_gene: TRBJ2-1
abundance: .
CDR3nt: TGCAGTGCTGGCAGGGTAAAGTACAATGAGCAGTTCTTC
CDR3aa: CSAGRVKYNEQFF

d_gene: .
v_gene: TRBV5-1
j_gene: TRBJ2-5
abundance: many
CDR3nt: TGCGCCAGCAGCTTGGCTTGGGCGGAGACCCAGTACTTC
CDR3aa: CASSLAWAETQYF

d_gene: .
v_gene: TRBV6-2/TRBV6-3
j_gene: TRBJ2-5
abundance: few
CDR3nt: TGTGCCAGCAGTTACTGGGGACGTAGCCAAGAGACCCAGTACTTC
CDR3aa: CASSYWGRSQETQYF

d_gene: TRBD1
v_gene: TRBV28
j_gene: TRBJ2-3
abundance: many
CDR3nt: TGTGCCAGCCTGACAGGGGTTGGGGATACGCAGTATTTT
CDR3aa: CASLTGVGDTQYF

d_gene: .
v_gene: TRBV9
j_gene: TRBJ2-1
abundance: .
CDR3nt: TGTGCCAGCAGCGCTAGCGCGTCCTACAATGAGCAGTTCTTC
CDR3aa: CASSASASYNEQFF

d_gene: .
v_gene: TRBV3-1
j_gene: TRBJ2-7
abundance: few
CDR3nt: TGTGCCAGCAACCTAAGGGGGGGCGAGCAGTACTTC
CDR3aa: CASNLRGGEQYF

d_gene: .
v_gene: TRBV20-1
j_gene: TRBJ2-5
abundance: many
CDR3nt: TGCAGTGCTAGATTTTTGGGATACAGCGGTATTACTCAAGAGACCCAGTACTTC
CDR3aa: CSARFLGYSGITQETQYF

d_gene: TRBD2
v_gene: TRBV20-1
j_gene: TRBJ2-5
abundance: .
CDR3nt: TGCAGTGCTAGAAAAGCGGGGGTCGAGACCCAGTACTTC
CDR3aa: CSARKAGVETQYF